The 14 T cell receptor beta chains reported below all come from one sample, sequenced in a study of T cells after yellow fever vaccination. TCRdb re-analysed the 5' RACE reads in MiXCR, keeping a single row per CDR3 protein. This sample yields under 80,000 distinct CDR3 sequences, of which roughly 7.3% are seen a single time; 30% to 45% belongs to the top ten. Sequencing was performed on CD8+ T cells sorted from PBMCs, taken 15 days after the yellow fever booster vaccination. These receptors were obtained from a man aged 30 to 45 who received the YFV17D yellow fever vaccine.

This clonotype was recorded many times. This rearrangement joins TRBV29-1 to TRBJ2-1, with 7 bases aligning to TRBD2. V lost 7 bases and J lost 6; bases outside the gene matches: 6. CDR1 SQVTM and CDR2 ANQGSEA come from the germline V gene. CDR3 size: 12 residues. Here the CDR3 DNA reads TGCAGCGATCGGCGGGGGTTCAATGAGCAGTTCTTC. It codes for CSDRRGFNEQFF.

In this sample, this clonotype turned up many times. V gene TRBV9 combines with J gene TRBJ2-7; the match to TRBD2 covers 8 bases. Germline CDR1 is SGDLS and CDR2 is YYNGEE. Trimming cost V 2 bases and J 2 bases; bases outside gene matches: 3. The CDR3 is 14 residues long. CDR3 region: CASSVGTRTYEQYF. The CDR3 DNA follows: TGTGCCAGCAGCGTGGGGACTAGGACCTACGAGCAGTACTTC.

V gene TRBV4-3 combines with J gene TRBJ1-1; D uncertain. The V and J ends lost 4 bases and 8 bases respectively, with 14 bases between them. CDR3 length equals 13 residues. Per germline, CDR1 LGHNA and CDR2 YSLEER. The CDR3 region is CASSPAGSREAFF. In DNA, the CDR3 is TGCGCCAGCAGCCCCGCCGGGAGCAGGGAAGCTTTCTTT.

This clonotype was seen ten or more times. This chain uses TRBV5-1 with TRBJ2-1; 10 nucleotides match TRBD2. The CDR3 runs to 15 residues. With V trimmed by 4 bases and J by 8 bases, 9 bases remained unmatched. Germline values: CDR1 SGHRS, CDR2 YFSETQ. The CDR3: CASSPVASGSYEQFF. The CDR3 coding sequence is TGCGCCAGCAGCCCCGTAGCTAGCGGGAGCTATGAGCAGTTCTTC.

This clonotype was seen ten or more times. This chain uses TRBV5-4 with TRBJ1-1; 7 bases match TRBD1. CDR3 length equals 14 residues. With 4 bases clipped from V and 1 base from J, the junction kept 4 bases outside the gene matches. Germline V gene data show CDR1 as SGHNT and CDR2 as YYREEE (reference sequence). This CDR3 reads CASSATGQNTEAFF. CDR3 coding DNA: TGTGCCAGCAGCGCGACAGGGCAGAACACTGAAGCTTTCTTT.

Many counts were recorded for this clonotype. The chain links TRBV20-1 to TRBJ2-1; 9 bases are a match to TRBD2. Germline V gives CDR1 DFQATT, CDR2 SNEGSKA (reference sequence). The CDR3 extends over 17 amino acids. The J segment lost 5 bases and the V segment lost 2 bases, leaving 13 bases of the junction unmatched. This CDR3 reads CSARSLTSGKPNNEQFF. CDR3 DNA sequence: TGCAGTGCTAGATCTTTGACTAGCGGCAAGCCCAACAATGAGCAGTTCTTC.

Ten or more counts support this clonotype. The chain has TRBV27 and TRBJ2-4, with a possible D match to TRBD1 (6 bases). The CDR3 covers 16 residues. With 6 bases removed from V and 0 bases from J, the gap between germline ends came to 15 bases. Germline CDR1 is MNHEY and CDR2 is SMNVEV (reference sequence). The CDR3 sequence is CASSPDRTLAKNIQYF. The CDR3 DNA reads TGTGCCAGCAGCCCGGACAGAACACTAGCCAAAAACATTCAGTACTTC.

This clonotype was counted at least ten times. This chain joins TRBV27 and TRBJ2-1; 10 nucleotides align to TRBD1. In germline, CDR1 is MNHEY, CDR2 SMNVEV (reference sequence). The CDR3 contains 11 residues. V gave up 8 bases and J gave up 13 bases; unmatched junction bases: 5. In nucleotides, the CDR3 is TGTGCCAGCGGTAGGACAGGGGGACAGTTCTTC. It is translated as CASGRTGGQFF.

J is TRBJ2-2 and V is TRBV19, with D uncertain. In germline, CDR1 is LNHDA, CDR2 SQIVND (reference sequence). V lost 6 bases and J lost 3, with 5 bases in between. The CDR3 is made up of 12 amino acids. CDR3 DNA: TGTGCCAGTAGATACGACACCGGGGAGCTGTTTTTT. This sequence encodes CASRYDTGELFF.

This clonotype was picked up many times. CDR3 region: CSARVSLADSYNEQFF. CDR3 nucleotide sequence: TGCAGTGCTAGAGTTTCACTAGCGGATTCCTACAATGAGCAGTTCTTC. The chain links TRBV20-1 to TRBJ2-1; 8 nucleotides align to TRBD2. The CDR3 has 16 residues. Germline V CDR1 and CDR2: DFQATT, SNEGSKA (reference sequence). V was clipped by 1 base and J by 1 base; unmatched bases: 6.

This clonotype came up many times. The V call is TRBV6-2 or TRBV6-3, the J call TRBJ1-5; no reliable D call. This CDR3 is 14 amino acids long. CDR1 and CDR2 from the germline V gene are MNHEY and SVGEGT. The V end was cut by 6 bases, the J end by 0 bases, with 9 bases between. DNA of the CDR3: TGTGCCAGCAGAAAAGGGTATAGCAATCAGCCCCAGCATTTT. This gives the protein CASRKGYSNQPQHF.

This clonotype was counted many times. Germline is not matched at one junction end, which may reflect a read error. The chain combines TRBV20-1 with TRBJ2-1, with TRBD2 identical over 10 bases. Germline V gives CDR1 DFQATT, CDR2 SNEGSKA (reference sequence). The CDR3 length is 13 residues. The DNA for the CDR3 is TGCAGTGCTAGTGGCCTAGCGGGAGAGAGCAGTTCTTTC. Translated, it gives CSASGLAGESSSF.

In this sample, this clonotype turned up many times. The chain has TRBV19 and TRBJ2-1; D is tentatively TRBD1 or TRBD2 (5 bases each). Germline lookup yields CDR1 LNHDA and CDR2 SQIVND (reference sequence). Trimming removed 5 bases from V and 10 bases from J, with 12 bases in between. This CDR3 contains 12 residues. CDR3 in DNA: TGTGCCAGTAGTCCGAGGGGCCTAGAGCAGTTCTTC. This sequence encodes CASSPRGLEQFF. Using reference TRBV19 and TRBJ2-1 for the parts outside the CDR3, the full variable domain is DGGITQSPKYLFRKEGQNVTLSCEQNLNHDAMYWYRQDPGQGLRLIYYSQIVNDFQKGDIAEGYSVSREKKESFPLTVTSAQKNPTAFYLCASSPRGLEQFFGPGTRLTVL.

This clonotype was seen ten or more times. The rearrangement uses TRBV27 and TRBJ2-1; maybe TRBD1 (5 bases). The CDR3 covers 13 residues. Trimming removed 6 bases at V and 5 bases at J, with 11 bases between. Germline CDR1 MNHEY, CDR2 SMNVEV (reference sequence). This CDR3 reads CASSLTENNEQFF. For the CDR3, the DNA is TGTGCCAGCAGCCTGACAGAGAACAATGAGCAGTTCTTC.